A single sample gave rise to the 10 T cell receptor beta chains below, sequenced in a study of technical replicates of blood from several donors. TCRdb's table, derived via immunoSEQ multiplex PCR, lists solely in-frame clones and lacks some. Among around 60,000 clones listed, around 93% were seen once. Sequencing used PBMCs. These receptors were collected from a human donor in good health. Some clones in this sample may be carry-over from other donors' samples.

Here the CDR3 DNA reads TGCGCCAGCAGCTTGGAGGTAGCCTCGGATACGCAGTATTTT. It codes for CASSLEVASDTQYF. This rearrangement joins TRBV5-1 to TRBJ2-3; D call uncertain. The CDR3 totals 14 residues. Trimming removed 0 bases at V and 6 bases at J, with 11 bases between. Germline V lookup: CDR1 SGHRS, CDR2 YFSETQ.

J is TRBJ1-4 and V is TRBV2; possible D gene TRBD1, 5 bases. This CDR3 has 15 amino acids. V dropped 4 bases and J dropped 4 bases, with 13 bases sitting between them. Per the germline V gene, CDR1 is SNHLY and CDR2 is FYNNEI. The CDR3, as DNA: TGTGCCAGCAGTGGTATAAGGGGCCTTAATGAAAAACTGTTTTTT. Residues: CASSGIRGLNEKLFF.

In DNA form, the CDR3 reads TGTGCCATCAGTTCCGGGACAAAGGTAGAGGAGCAGTACTTC. The encoded protein is CAISSGTKVEEQYF. The chain recombines TRBV10-3 with TRBJ2-7, with D perhaps matching TRBD1 (6 bases). This CDR3 comprises 14 residues. From germline, CDR1 is ENHRY and CDR2 SYGVKD. V was cut by 5 bases and J by 7 bases, with 18 bases left in between.

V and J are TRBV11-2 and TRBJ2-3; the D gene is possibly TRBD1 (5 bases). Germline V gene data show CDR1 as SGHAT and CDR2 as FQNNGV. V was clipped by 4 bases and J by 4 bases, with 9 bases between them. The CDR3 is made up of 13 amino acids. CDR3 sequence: CASSSQGADTQYF. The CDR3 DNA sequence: TGTGCCAGCAGCTCCCAAGGGGCAGATACGCAGTATTTT.

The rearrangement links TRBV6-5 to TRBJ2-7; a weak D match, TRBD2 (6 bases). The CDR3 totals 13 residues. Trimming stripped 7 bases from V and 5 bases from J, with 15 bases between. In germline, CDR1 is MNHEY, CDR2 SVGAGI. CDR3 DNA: TGTGCCAGCACCCTGGCGGGAACAAACGAGCAGTACTTC. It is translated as CASTLAGTNEQYF.

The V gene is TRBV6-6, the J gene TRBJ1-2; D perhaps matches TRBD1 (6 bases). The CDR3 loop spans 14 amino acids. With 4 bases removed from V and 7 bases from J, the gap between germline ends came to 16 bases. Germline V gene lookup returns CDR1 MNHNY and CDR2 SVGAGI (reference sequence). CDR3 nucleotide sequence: TGTGCCAGCAGTTCCTCCGACAGGAATGGTGGCTACACCTTC. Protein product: CASSSSDRNGGYTF.

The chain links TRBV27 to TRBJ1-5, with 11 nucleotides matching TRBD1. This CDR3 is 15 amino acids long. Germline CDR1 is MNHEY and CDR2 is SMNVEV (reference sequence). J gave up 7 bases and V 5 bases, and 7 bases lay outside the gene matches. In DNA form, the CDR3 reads TGTGCCAGCAGTCCATGGACAGGGGGCGGACAGCCCCAGCATTTT. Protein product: CASSPWTGGGQPQHF.

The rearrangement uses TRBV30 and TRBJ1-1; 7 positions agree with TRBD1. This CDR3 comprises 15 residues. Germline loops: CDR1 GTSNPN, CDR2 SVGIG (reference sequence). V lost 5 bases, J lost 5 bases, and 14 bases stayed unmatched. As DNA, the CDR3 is TGTGCCTGGGCTACTGAGGGGGCGCGGAGGACTGAAGCTTTCTTT. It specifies CAWATEGARRTEAFF. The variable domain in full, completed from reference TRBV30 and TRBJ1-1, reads SQTIHQWPATLVQPVGSPLSLECTVEGTSNPNLYWYRQAAGRGLQLLFYSVGIGQISSEVPQNLSASRPQDRQFILSSKKLLLSDSGFYLCAWATEGARRTEAFFGQGTRLTVV.

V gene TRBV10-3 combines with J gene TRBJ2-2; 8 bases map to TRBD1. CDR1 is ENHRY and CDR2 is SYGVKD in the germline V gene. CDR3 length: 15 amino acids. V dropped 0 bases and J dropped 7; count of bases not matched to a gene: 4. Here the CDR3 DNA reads TGTGCCATCAGTGAGTCAGACAGGGGTTACGGGGAGCTGTTTTTT. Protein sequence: CAISESDRGYGELFF.

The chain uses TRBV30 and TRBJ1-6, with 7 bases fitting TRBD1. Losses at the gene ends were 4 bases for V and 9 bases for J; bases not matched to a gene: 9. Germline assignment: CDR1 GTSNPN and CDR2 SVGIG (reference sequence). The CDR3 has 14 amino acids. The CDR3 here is CAWTEGAGFSPLHF. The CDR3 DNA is TGTGCCTGGACCGAGGGGGCAGGGTTTTCACCCCTCCACTTT.